This T cell receptor (beta chain) was retrieved from a study of tumor-infiltrating lymphocytes in primary liver carcinoma. About the study: The patients comprised men and women between the ages of 30 and 69 years.

Alongside blood RNA obtained from unsorted whole blood, germline DNA was also extracted. Reverse transcription of roughly 470 ng total RNA with a constant-region primer produced TCR beta cDNA. Employing slightly modified ARM-PCR, three nested multiplex PCR rounds were run, and these gave rise to the TCR beta libraries. In the first two PCR rounds, TRBV1-TRBV30 forward primers were paired with a C-beta reverse primer, and each round lasted roughly 10 cycles. TCRdb re-called the multiplex PCR reads with MiXCR, one entry per CDR3 protein. The repertoire includes fewer than 350,000 distinct CDR3 sequences, over 55% of them detected once, and about 8.4% sits in the top ten. V was clipped by 0 bases and J by 5 bases, with 9 bases between them. This CDR3 has 15 amino acids. Germline V gene sequence: CDR1 SGHRS, CDR2 YFSETQ.

The sequence was obtained from a man in his forties with primary liver carcinoma and hepatitis B virus infection. The rearrangement joins TRBV5-1 to TRBJ1-6, with D unresolved. The sample taken for sequencing was peripheral blood. The CDR3 region has the DNA TGCGCCAGCAGCTTGGACAGTGGGAATAATTCACCCCTCCACTTT. Amino acids: CASSLDSGNNSPLHF.